Listed below are T cell receptor beta chains from one sample, sequenced in a study of blood T cell repertoires in COVID-19. Sequencing used immunoSEQ multiplex PCR; TCRdb keeps in-frame clones, though not all of them. The profile shows 200,000 or so clones, around nine tenths of them singletons. The sequencing input was peripheral blood. The source is a man in his 70s with active or convalescent COVID-19. The CDR3 runs from the conserved cysteine through the conserved F or W. D genes are given only for firm matches. The size of a clone is reported for some rows only, either as once, few or many, or as a class for expanded clones.

NA	NA	TRBJ2-1	TRBV5-1	CASSLGVIEQFF	TGCGCCAGCAGCTTAGGGGTCATTGAGCAGTTCTTC
NA	NA	TRBJ1-3	TRBV13	CASSEVSLSGNTIYF	TGTGCCAGCAGTGAGGTTTCCCTCTCTGGAAACACCATATATTTT
TRBD2	once	TRBJ2-3	TRBV5-6	CASIRGGFDTQYF	TGTGCCAGCATACGGGGGGGCTTTGATACGCAGTATTTT
TRBD1	NA	TRBJ2-7	TRBV30	CAWQTGTGGIKYF	TGTGCCTGGCAAACCGGGACAGGGGGCATCAAGTACTTC
TRBD2	NA	TRBJ2-1	TRBV5-1	CASSPLIAGSPEQFF	TGCGCCAGCAGCCCTTTAATAGCGGGATCCCCAGAGCAGTTCTTC
TRBD2	NA	TRBJ2-1	TRBV13	CASSLGLAGDNEQFF	TGTGCCAGCAGCTTGGGTCTAGCGGGAGACAATGAGCAGTTCTTC
TRBD1	NA	TRBJ1-6	TRBV27	CASSLRGTGGHSPLHF	TGTGCCAGCAGTTTACGCGGGACAGGTGGGCATTCACCCCTCCACTTT
NA	NA	TRBJ1-1	TRBV9	CASSEEGRNTEAFF	TGTGCCAGCAGTGAGGAGGGACGGAACACTGAAGCTTTCTTT
NA	NA	TRBJ2-1	TRBV13	CASSPYRVGSSYNEQFF	TGTGCCAGCAGCCCATACAGGGTAGGAAGCTCCTACAATGAGCAGTTCTTC
TRBD2	NA	TRBJ2-1	TRBV6-2/TRBV6-3	CASSYPLTSGAYNEQFF	TGTGCCAGCAGTTACCCATTAACTAGCGGGGCATACAATGAGCAGTTCTTC
NA	NA	TRBJ2-2	TRBV10-2	CASSPVGELFF	TGCGCCAGCAGCCCCGTCGGGGAGCTGTTTTTT
TRBD2	NA	TRBJ2-5	TRBV11-2	CASSLSGTRETQYF	TGTGCCAGCAGCCTTTCCGGGACTAGGGAGACCCAGTACTTC
TRBD2	NA	TRBJ2-5	TRBV5-1	CASSLGAGLAQQETQYF	TGCGCCAGCAGCTTGGGGGCCGGACTAGCGCAGCAAGAGACCCAGTACTTC
NA	NA	TRBJ2-3	TRBV11-2	CASSHPWGPRTATDTQYF	TGTGCCAGCAGCCACCCTTGGGGGCCCCGAACCGCAACAGATACGCAGTATTTT
NA	NA	TRBJ1-5	TRBV6-5	CASTLAGVSNQPQHF	TGTGCCAGCACCTTGGCGGGGGTGAGCAATCAGCCCCAGCATTTT
NA	NA	TRBJ2-5	TRBV3-1/TRBV3-2	CASSQDTPLGGRFETQYF	TGTGCCAGCAGCCAAGATACCCCCTTGGGGGGGCGATTTGAGACCCAGTACTTC